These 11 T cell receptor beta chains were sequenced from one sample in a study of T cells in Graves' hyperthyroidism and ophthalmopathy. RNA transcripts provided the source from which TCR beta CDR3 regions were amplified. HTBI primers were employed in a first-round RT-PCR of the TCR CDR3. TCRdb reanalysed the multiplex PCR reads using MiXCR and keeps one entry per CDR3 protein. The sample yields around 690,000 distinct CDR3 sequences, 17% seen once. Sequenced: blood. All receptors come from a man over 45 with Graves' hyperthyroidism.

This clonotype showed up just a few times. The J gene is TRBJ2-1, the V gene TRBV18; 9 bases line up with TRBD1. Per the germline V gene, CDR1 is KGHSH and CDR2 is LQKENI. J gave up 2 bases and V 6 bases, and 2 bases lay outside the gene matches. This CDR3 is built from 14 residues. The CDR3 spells CASSRDRAYNEQFF. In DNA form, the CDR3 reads TGTGCCAGCTCCCGGGACAGGGCCTACAATGAGCAGTTCTTC.

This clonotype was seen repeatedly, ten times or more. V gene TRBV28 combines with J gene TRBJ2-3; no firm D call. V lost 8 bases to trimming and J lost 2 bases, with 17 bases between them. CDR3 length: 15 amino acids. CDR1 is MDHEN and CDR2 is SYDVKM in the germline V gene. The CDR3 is CASVYHLGPTDTQYF. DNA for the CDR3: TGTGCCAGCGTCTATCACCTAGGCCCCACAGATACGCAGTATTTT.

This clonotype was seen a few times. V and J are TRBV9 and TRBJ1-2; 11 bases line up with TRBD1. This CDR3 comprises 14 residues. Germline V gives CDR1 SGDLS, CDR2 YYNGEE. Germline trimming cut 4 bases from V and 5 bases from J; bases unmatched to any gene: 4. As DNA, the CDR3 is TGTGCCAGCAGCTTGGGACAGGGGGAATATGGCTACACCTTC. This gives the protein CASSLGQGEYGYTF.

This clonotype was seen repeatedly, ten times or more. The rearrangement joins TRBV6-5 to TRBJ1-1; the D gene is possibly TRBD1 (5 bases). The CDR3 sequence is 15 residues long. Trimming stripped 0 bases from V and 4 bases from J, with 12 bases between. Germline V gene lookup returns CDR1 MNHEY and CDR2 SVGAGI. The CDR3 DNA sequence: TGTGCCAGCAGTTACTCGAAGCCAGGGACCACTGAAGCTTTCTTT. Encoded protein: CASSYSKPGTTEAFF.

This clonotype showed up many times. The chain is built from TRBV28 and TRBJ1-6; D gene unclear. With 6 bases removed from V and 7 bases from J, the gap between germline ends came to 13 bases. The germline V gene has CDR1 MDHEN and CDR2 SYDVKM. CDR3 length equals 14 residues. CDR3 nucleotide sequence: TGTGCCAGCAGATACTCCTACGGCAATTCACCCCTCCACTTT. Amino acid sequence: CASRYSYGNSPLHF.

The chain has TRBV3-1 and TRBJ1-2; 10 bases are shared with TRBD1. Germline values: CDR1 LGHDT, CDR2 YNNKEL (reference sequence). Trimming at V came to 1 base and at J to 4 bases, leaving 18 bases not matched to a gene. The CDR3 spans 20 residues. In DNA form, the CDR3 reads TGTGCCAGCAGCCAAGTGGGCCTCCGGGACAGGGGAGAGGCGGGCTATGGCTACACCTTC. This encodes CASSQVGLRDRGEAGYGYTF.

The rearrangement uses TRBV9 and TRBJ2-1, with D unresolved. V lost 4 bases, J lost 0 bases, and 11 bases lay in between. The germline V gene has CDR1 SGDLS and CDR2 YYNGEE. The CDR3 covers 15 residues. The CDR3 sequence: CASSPTGDSYNEQFF. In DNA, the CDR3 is TGTGCCAGCAGCCCAACTGGAGACTCCTACAATGAGCAGTTCTTC.

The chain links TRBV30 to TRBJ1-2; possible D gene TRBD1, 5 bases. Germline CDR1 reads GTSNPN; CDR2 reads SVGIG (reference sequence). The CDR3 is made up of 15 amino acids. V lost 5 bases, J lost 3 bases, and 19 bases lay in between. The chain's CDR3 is CAWLMYGGEDYGYTF. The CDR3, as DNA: TGTGCCTGGTTGATGTATGGGGGGGAGGACTATGGCTACACCTTC.

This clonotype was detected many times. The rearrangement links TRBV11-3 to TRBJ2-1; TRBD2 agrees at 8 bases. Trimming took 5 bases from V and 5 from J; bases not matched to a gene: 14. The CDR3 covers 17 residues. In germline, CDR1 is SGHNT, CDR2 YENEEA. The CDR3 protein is CASSSGGAGVGHNEQFF. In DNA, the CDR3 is TGTGCCAGCAGCAGTGGGGGAGCGGGAGTGGGGCACAATGAGCAGTTCTTC.

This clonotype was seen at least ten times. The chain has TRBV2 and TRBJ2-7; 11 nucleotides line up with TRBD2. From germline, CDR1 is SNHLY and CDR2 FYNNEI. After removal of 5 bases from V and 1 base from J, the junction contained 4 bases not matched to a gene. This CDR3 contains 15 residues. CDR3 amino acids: CASSSLAGGSYEQYF. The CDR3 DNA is TGTGCCAGCAGTTCTCTAGCGGGAGGTTCCTACGAGCAGTACTTC.

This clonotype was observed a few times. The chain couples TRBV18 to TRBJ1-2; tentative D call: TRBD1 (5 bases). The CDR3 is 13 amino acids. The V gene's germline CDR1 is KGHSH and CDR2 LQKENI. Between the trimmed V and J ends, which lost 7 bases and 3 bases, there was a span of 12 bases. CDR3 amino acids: CASFKGIDYGYTF. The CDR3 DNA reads TGTGCCAGCTTCAAGGGGATAGACTATGGCTACACCTTC.